One and the same sample provided the 21 T cell receptor beta chains below, sequenced in a study of HIV-infected children after antiretroviral therapy interruption. Treatment here: PENTA 11 planned treatment interruption arm or continuous ART arm. RNA-based 3' RACE libraries used unique molecular identifiers. TCRdb fed the 3' RACE reads into MiXCR, producing one record per CDR3 protein. This table holds about 89,000 distinct CDR3 sequences, 5.5% to 8.5% found once. Material: CD45RA+ CD4+ T cells from PBMCs, pooled from several time points, obtained from a donor given antiretroviral therapy, either interrupted or continuous. Described subset: naive CD4+ CD45RA+ CD45RO- T cells. Receptors were obtained from a pool of human donors with HIV.

This clonotype was recorded at least ten times. This chain joins TRBV5-1 and TRBJ2-3, with D perhaps TRBD2 (7 bases). Germline CDR1 SGHRS, CDR2 YFSETQ. V lost 4 bases to trimming and J lost 2 bases, with 14 bases between them. This CDR3 spans 15 amino acids. CDR3 sequence reads: CASSIGAGATDTQYF. CDR3 in DNA: TGCGCCAGCAGCATTGGTGCGGGGGCCACAGATACGCAGTATTTT.

This clonotype was seen at least ten times. The chain combines TRBV20-1 with TRBJ1-5, with D hard to call. CDR1 and CDR2 from the germline V gene are DFQATT and SNEGSKA (reference sequence). CDR3 length: 17 residues. The germline V and J ends were trimmed by 6 bases and 1 base, with 22 bases remaining between them. The CDR3 loop reads CSAATNSLQRSNQPQHF. CDR3 DNA sequence: TGCAGTGCGGCAACTAATAGCTTACAGAGGAGCAATCAGCCCCAGCATTTT.

In this sample, this clonotype turned up many times. The chain uses TRBV7-6 and TRBJ2-3, with D perhaps matching TRBD2 (6 bases). Trimming shortened V by 6 bases and J by 2 bases, and 9 bases separated the two germline ends. This CDR3 has 13 residues. CDR1 is SGHVS and CDR2 is FNYEAQ in the germline V gene. CDR3 in amino acids: CASSRDFTDTQYF. The CDR3 DNA sequence: TGTGCCAGCAGTCGGGACTTCACAGATACGCAGTATTTT.

This clonotype was counted at least ten times. This rearrangement joins TRBV28 to TRBJ2-7, with 10 bases lining up with TRBD1. V dropped 6 bases and J dropped 5; count of bases not matched to a gene: 13. The CDR3 is made up of 16 amino acids. Germline CDR1 is MDHEN and CDR2 is SYDVKM. The CDR3 region is CASSYTVGTGENEQYF. The CDR3 coding sequence is TGTGCCAGCAGCTACACCGTCGGGACAGGGGAAAACGAGCAGTACTTC.

This clonotype was seen at least ten times. This sequence joins TRBV7-6 and TRBJ2-7; 9 nucleotides line up with TRBD1. The CDR3 has 16 amino acids. Losses at the gene ends were 3 bases for V and 7 bases for J; bases not matched to a gene: 13. Germline CDR1 and CDR2: SGHVS and FNYEAQ. The CDR3 sequence: CASSFGTGWSGVEQYF. DNA of the CDR3: TGTGCCAGCAGCTTCGGGACAGGGTGGAGTGGGGTGGAGCAGTACTTC. Based on the CDR3 plus reference TRBV7-6 and TRBJ2-7, the full variable domain is GAGVSQSPRYKVTKRGQDVALRCDPISGHVSLYWYRQALGQGPEFLTYFNYEAQQDKSGLPNDRFSAERPEGSISTLTIQRTEQRDSAMYRCASSFGTGWSGVEQYFGPGTRLTVT.

The table lists this clonotype with many counts. This chain uses TRBV6-5 with TRBJ2-3, with 12 bases aligning to TRBD1. The V segment lost 6 bases and the J segment 1 base; nucleotides outside the gene matches: 11. The CDR3 covers 18 residues. Per germline, CDR1 MNHEY and CDR2 SVGAGI. DNA of the CDR3: TGTGCCAGCAGCAGACCCACCGGGACAGGGGGCGGCACAGATACGCAGTATTTT. Protein product: CASSRPTGTGGGTDTQYF.

In its sample, this clonotype was seen many times. The J gene is TRBJ2-7, the V gene TRBV15, with a tentative D call TRBD2 (6 bases). V was pared by 1 base and J by 4 bases, with 14 bases between. The CDR3 covers 15 residues. Per the germline V gene, CDR1 is LNHNV and CDR2 is YYDKDF (reference sequence). The CDR3 loop is CATSRAFLAAYEQYF. The CDR3 bases are TGTGCCACCAGCAGAGCGTTCTTAGCGGCGTACGAGCAGTACTTC. Using reference TRBV15 and TRBJ2-7 for the parts outside the CDR3, the full variable domain is DAMVIQNPRYQVTQFGKPVTLSCSQTLNHNVMYWYQQKSSQAPKLLFHYYDKDFNNEADTPDNFQSRRPNTSFCFLDIRSPGLGDTAMYLCATSRAFLAAYEQYFGPGTRLTVT.

This clonotype was seen at least ten times. The chain couples TRBV5-1 to TRBJ1-6; 7 nucleotides agree with TRBD1. V gave up 1 base and J gave up 5 bases; unmatched junction bases: 3. Germline CDR1 is SGHRS and CDR2 is YFSETQ. The CDR3 is made up of 15 amino acids. The CDR3 DNA reads as TGCGCCAGCAGCTTGAAGGGACAGAATAATTCACCCCTCCACTTT. Protein product: CASSLKGQNNSPLHF. Complete variable domain (other parts from reference TRBV5-1 and TRBJ1-6): KAGVTQTPRYLIKTRGQQVTLSCSPISGHRSVSWYQQTPGQGLQFLFEYFSETQRNKGNFPGRFSGRQFSNSRSEMNVSTLELGDSALYLCASSLKGQNNSPLHFGNGTRLTVT.

At least ten counts were recorded for this clonotype. The V and J genes are TRBV20-1 and TRBJ2-7; D tentatively reads TRBD1 or TRBD2 (5 bases each). Germline V gives CDR1 DFQATT, CDR2 SNEGSKA (reference sequence). V was cut by 5 bases and J by 4 bases, with 12 bases left in between. CDR3 length: 12 amino acids. In DNA, the CDR3 is TGCAGTGCTCTTAGTGGGGGTTACGAGCAGTACTTC. It translates to CSALSGGYEQYF.

This clonotype was recorded a few times. V is TRBV24-1 and J is TRBJ2-3, with D possibly being TRBD1 (5 bases). The CDR3 sequence is 15 residues long. Trimming cost V 3 bases and J 4 bases, with 13 bases left between them. Germline CDR1 KGHDR, CDR2 SFDVKD. For the CDR3, the DNA is TGTGCCACCAGTGATCCCTCGACAGTTCCAGATACGCAGTATTTT. It encodes CATSDPSTVPDTQYF.

Turning to this clonotype: A read error may account for a junction end that differs from germline. This sequence joins TRBV6-5 and TRBJ1-2, with D perhaps matching TRBD1 (6 bases). Germline CDR1 MNHEY, CDR2 SVGAGI. This CDR3 contains 14 residues. The CDR3 region is CASSNSPGAGGYTF. The CDR3 coding sequence is TGTGCCAGCAGTAACTCCCCAGGGGCAGGTGGCTACACCTTC.

This clonotype was detected ten times or more. V usage is TRBV2 and J usage is TRBJ2-3, with D unclear. The CDR3 totals 17 residues. V lost 4 bases, J lost 0 bases, and 17 bases lay in between. Looked up from germline, CDR1 is SNHLY and CDR2 is FYNNEI. Here the CDR3 DNA reads TGTGCCAGCAGTGCTAAGCGTAATCCTAATAGCACAGATACGCAGTATTTT. Amino acids: CASSAKRNPNSTDTQYF.

This clonotype was recorded a few times. V and J are TRBV29-1 and TRBJ1-2; weak D call: TRBD1 (6 bases). The germline gives CDR1 SQVTM, CDR2 ANQGSEA. Deletions cut 1 base from V and 0 bases from J, with 12 bases between. The CDR3 is 15 amino acids. The CDR3 loop reads CSVEGQASANYGYTF. The DNA for the CDR3 is TGCAGCGTTGAAGGACAGGCCTCAGCTAACTATGGCTACACCTTC.

In the case of this clonotype: A much bigger clone sits one base away, suggesting this may be a read error. V is TRBV12-3 or TRBV12-4 and J is TRBJ2-2; D uncertain. The CDR3 contains 11 residues. Trimming removed 4 bases from V and 3 bases from J, with 0 bases in between. This CDR3 is CASSYTGELFF. The CDR3 nucleotides are TGTGCCAGCAGTTACACCGGGGAGCTGTTTTTT.

This clonotype was counted ten times or more. J is TRBJ2-3 and V is TRBV20-1, with 9 bases aligning to TRBD1. V shed 5 bases and J 4 bases; nucleotides not matched to a gene: 19. Per germline, CDR1 DFQATT and CDR2 SNEGSKA (reference sequence). This CDR3 contains 18 residues. The CDR3 region has the DNA TGCAGTGCTCACCGTTCGGGGACAGGGCGGTTCGGCGCAGATACGCAGTATTTT. Its protein product is CSAHRSGTGRFGADTQYF.

This clonotype has more than one count but fewer than ten. This chain joins TRBV20-1 and TRBJ2-7; TRBD2 might be the D (5 bases). V was clipped by 2 bases and J by 3 bases, with 14 bases between them. Germline loops: CDR1 DFQATT, CDR2 SNEGSKA (reference sequence). CDR3 length: 14 residues. CDR3 DNA: TGCAGTGCTAGACCAGCGGAGGCCTACTACGAGCAGTACTTC. This gives the protein CSARPAEAYYEQYF.

There are many counts of this clonotype. This chain links TRBV7-2 with TRBJ2-7; D is perhaps TRBD2 (6 bases). Germline V gives CDR1 SGHTA, CDR2 FQGNSA. The CDR3 contains 16 residues. V was clipped by 4 bases and J by 5 bases, with 21 bases between them. The chain's CDR3 is CASSSSHWGSGDEQYF. In nucleotides, the CDR3 is TGTGCCAGCAGCTCCTCCCACTGGGGGTCGGGGGACGAGCAGTACTTC.

Concerning this clonotype: This may arise from a read error, as a much more abundant clone is one base away. This sequence joins TRBV28 and TRBJ2-3; D not certain. This CDR3 has 16 residues. CDR1 is MDHEN and CDR2 is SYDVKM in the germline V gene. CDR3 in amino acids: CSSSAHGLRFGDTQYF. The CDR3 DNA sequence: TGTTCCAGCAGTGCTCATGGGTTGAGATTTGGAGATACGCAGTATTTT.

In its sample, this clonotype was seen many times. The chain uses TRBV29-1 and TRBJ1-1; no firm D call. CDR3 length equals 12 residues. V was clipped by 7 bases and J by 2 bases, with 11 bases between them. Germline CDR1 SQVTM, CDR2 ANQGSEA. The CDR3 DNA is TGCAGCGCCAGCCTACTCAACACTGAAGCTTTCTTT. This codes for CSASLLNTEAFF.

Many counts were recorded for this clonotype. The gene calls are TRBV5-5 and TRBJ1-2; 7 bases fit TRBD1. This CDR3 spans 15 amino acids. With V trimmed by 0 bases and J by 4 bases, 6 bases remained unmatched. Per germline, CDR1 SGHKS and CDR2 YYEKEE (reference sequence). CDR3 sequence reads: CASSLGQGVSYGYTF. CDR3 DNA sequence: TGTGCCAGCAGCTTGGGACAGGGAGTGAGCTATGGCTACACCTTC.

In this sample, this clonotype turned up many times. J is TRBJ2-2 and V is TRBV12-3 or TRBV12-4, with TRBD1 as a possible D gene (6 bases). The CDR3 is 19 amino acids. V lost 5 bases, J lost 5 bases, and 27 bases lay in between. DNA for the CDR3: TGTGCCAGCAGTCCCAGTTACCCCGGACAGCATAGTACGACCGGGGAGCTGTTTTTT. Its protein is CASSPSYPGQHSTTGELFF.